Below, 22 T cell receptor beta chains from the same sample are listed, as sequenced in a study of OX40 agonist ivuxolimab in advanced cancers. Some clones are missing from TCRdb's copy, which holds only in-frame ones; the method was immunoSEQ multiplex PCR. Found here are 80,000 to 100,000 clones, 70% to 90% of them singletons; the top ten hold about 0.82%. The sample was CD4+ or CD8+ T cells sorted from blood, taken in a trial of the OX40 agonist ivuxolimab. These receptors were obtained from an adult with an advanced solid tumor such as melanoma, head and neck, liver or kidney cancer.

This chain uses TRBV28 with TRBJ2-7; possible D gene TRBD1, 6 bases. Trimming shortened V by 8 bases and J by 1 base, and 9 bases separated the two germline ends. The germline CDR1 and CDR2 sequences are MDHEN and SYDVKM. The length of the CDR3 is 12 residues. The CDR3 bases are TGTGCCAGCGGAACAGGGTCCTACGAGCAGTACGTC. It encodes CASGTGSYEQYV.

This rearrangement joins TRBV2 to TRBJ1-5, with a tentative D call TRBD1 (6 bases). The germline CDR1 and CDR2 sequences are SNHLY and FYNNEI. V lost 8 bases and J 7 bases, leaving 15 bases between the germline ends. CDR3 size: 13 residues. CDR3 coding DNA: TGTGCCAGCCTCAAGGAACAGGGACAGCCCCAGCATTTT. The encoded protein is CASLKEQGQPQHF.

This sequence joins TRBV5-1 and TRBJ2-2; perhaps TRBD2 as D (5 bases). CDR1 SGHRS and CDR2 YFSETQ come from the germline V gene. V was clipped by 6 bases and J by 9 bases, with 18 bases between them. The CDR3 has 14 residues. CDR3 sequence: CASKEDVARWELFF. CDR3 DNA: TGCGCCAGCAAGGAGGATGTAGCACGCTGGGAGCTGTTTTTT. The full variable domain, with the rest looked up from reference TRBV5-1 and TRBJ2-2, is KAGVTQTPRYLIKTRGQQVTLSCSPISGHRSVSWYQQTPGQGLQFLFEYFSETQRNKGNFPGRFSGRQFSNSRSEMNVSTLELGDSALYLCASKEDVARWELFFGEGSRLTVL.

This chain connects TRBV11-2 to TRBJ2-7; D not certain. The V gene's germline CDR1 is SGHAT and CDR2 FQNNGV. The length of the CDR3 is 15 residues. The V and J ends lost 4 bases and 3 bases respectively, with 16 bases between them. CDR3 loop: CASSSGSGRVYEQYF. CDR3 DNA sequence: TGTGCCAGCAGCTCCGGGTCAGGCCGGGTCTACGAGCAGTACTTC.

The chain carries TRBV10-3 and TRBJ1-1; D gene unclear. V shed 7 bases and J shed 4 bases, with 13 bases lying between them. Per the germline V gene, CDR1 is ENHRY and CDR2 is SYGVKD. The length of the CDR3 is 13 residues. CDR3 bases: TGTGCCATCAAGGCTGAACCCCGCACTGAAGCTTTCTTT. Its translation: CAIKAEPRTEAFF.

This sequence joins TRBV6-1 and TRBJ2-7, with 8 bases aligning to TRBD2. J was trimmed by 2 bases and V by 2 bases; bases with no gene match: 11. This CDR3 is 17 amino acids long. Germline CDR1 and CDR2: MNHNS and SASEGT. CDR3 loop: CASSEYPTGRAPYEQYF. CDR3 DNA sequence: TGTGCCAGCAGTGAATACCCTACCGGGAGGGCCCCCTACGAGCAGTACTTC.

V is TRBV19 and J is TRBJ2-2; unclear D gene. V was cut by 3 bases and J by 4 bases, with 18 bases left in between. CDR1 LNHDA and CDR2 SQIVND come from the germline V gene (reference sequence). The CDR3 extends over 17 amino acids. The CDR3 reads CASSIGVPGPSTGELFF. The CDR3 DNA is TGTGCCAGTAGTATCGGTGTTCCTGGACCGAGCACCGGGGAGCTGTTTTTT.

CDR3 sequence reads: CASSFENSGANVLTF. The CDR3 DNA reads as TGTGCCAGCAGCTTTGAGAACTCTGGGGCCAACGTCCTGACTTTC. The chain links TRBV5-4 to TRBJ2-6; D gene uncertain. The CDR3 extends over 15 amino acids. The ends were cut back, 2 bases at V and 0 bases at J, with 6 bases in the middle. CDR1 and CDR2 (germline): SGHNT, YYREEE (reference sequence).

The CDR3 bases are TGTGCCAGCAGCTTAGTAGGGGAAAGGTACGAGCAGTACGTC. Translation: CASSLVGERYEQYV. This chain uses TRBV11-2 with TRBJ2-7; D possibly corresponds to TRBD1 (5 bases). Germline V CDR1 and CDR2: SGHAT, FQNNGV. V gave up 1 base and J gave up 4 bases, with 11 bases separating them. The CDR3 has 14 amino acids.

V usage is TRBV5-1 and J usage is TRBJ2-3; weak D call: TRBD2 (5 bases). This CDR3 spans 15 amino acids. The ends were cut back, 2 bases at V and 2 bases at J, with 12 bases in the middle. Per germline, CDR1 SGHRS and CDR2 YFSETQ. In nucleotides, the CDR3 is TGCGCCAGCAGCTTTGGTAGCGCCTACACAGATACGCAGTATTTT. Its translation: CASSFGSAYTDTQYF.

The rearrangement joins TRBV6-5 to TRBJ1-5; 7 bases map to TRBD1. Germline assignment: CDR1 MNHEY and CDR2 SVGAGI. The length of the CDR3 is 15 residues. The ends lost 4 bases at V and 4 bases at J; junction bases unmatched: 7. The DNA of the CDR3 is TGTGCCAGCAGTTTGAGGGACAGCTCGAATCAGCCCCAGCATTTT. It codes for CASSLRDSSNQPQHF.

The V and J genes are TRBV7-9 and TRBJ1-2; D ambiguous. V was shortened by 1 base and J by 8 bases, with 14 bases between the two germline ends. CDR1 and CDR2 from the germline V gene are SEHNR and FQNEAQ (reference sequence). The CDR3 is 14 amino acids. This CDR3 is CASSLGQPIQGYTF. The CDR3 coding sequence is TGTGCCAGCAGCTTAGGTCAACCTATTCAAGGCTACACCTTC.

Remarks on this clone: This specimen includes other DNA sequences encoding the same CDR3. The CDR3: CASSLGRLNTEAFF. Written as DNA, the CDR3 is TGTGCCAGTAGCCTGGGACGGCTGAACACTGAAGCTTTCTTT. This chain connects TRBV19 to TRBJ1-1; D might be TRBD1 (5 bases). V was trimmed by 6 bases and J by 0 bases, leaving 11 bases between them. In germline, CDR1 is LNHDA, CDR2 SQIVND (reference sequence). The CDR3 runs to 14 residues.

This chain uses TRBV7-3 with TRBJ2-7; the D gene is possibly TRBD2 (5 bases). Germline V gives CDR1 SGHTA, CDR2 FQGTGA. V was clipped by 1 base and J by 4 bases, with 14 bases between them. The CDR3 has 15 amino acids. The CDR3 region is CASSLKSYSGYEQYV. CDR3 nucleotides: TGTGCCAGCAGCTTAAAAAGTTACAGCGGATACGAGCAGTACGTC.

The chain couples TRBV2 to TRBJ2-7; D gene ambiguous. CDR1 and CDR2 from the germline V gene are SNHLY and FYNNEI. The CDR3 extends over 12 amino acids. V dropped 4 bases and J dropped 3 bases, with 7 bases sitting between them. DNA for the CDR3: TGTGCCAGCAGTGCCACTATCTACGAGCAGTACGTC. Its protein is CASSATIYEQYV.

This chain connects TRBV5-5 to TRBJ1-4; weak D call: TRBD1 (5 bases). Germline CDR1 is SGHKS and CDR2 is YYEKEE (reference sequence). CDR3 length equals 12 residues. V was shortened by 4 bases and J by 7 bases, with 8 bases between the two germline ends. The CDR3 DNA follows: TGTGCCAGCAGCCTGGGGGGTGAAAAACTGTTTTTT. This sequence encodes CASSLGGEKLFF.

This clone has just a few counts. The chain joins TRBV10-3 to TRBJ2-7, with D tentatively TRBD2 (6 bases). V was pared by 0 bases and J by 0 bases, with 15 bases between. The CDR3 runs 17 residues. Germline V gene lookup returns CDR1 ENHRY and CDR2 SYGVKD. The CDR3 loop reads CAISESLVGEASYEQYF. As DNA, the CDR3 is TGTGCCATCAGTGAGTCGTTAGTGGGGGAGGCCTCCTACGAGCAGTACTTC.

The J gene is TRBJ2-7, the V gene TRBV2; possible D gene TRBD1, 5 bases. The CDR3 spans 14 residues. Germline CDR1 is SNHLY and CDR2 is FYNNEI. V was clipped by 5 bases and J by 4 bases, with 15 bases between them. CDR3 DNA sequence: TGTGCCAGCAGTTCCGCTACAGGTGCATACGAGCAGTACGTC. It yields the protein CASSSATGAYEQYV.

This chain links TRBV11-2 with TRBJ1-1; possibly TRBD1 for D (5 bases). CDR3 length: 13 amino acids. V was shortened by 5 bases and J by 6 bases, with 13 bases between the two germline ends. Germline CDR1 SGHAT, CDR2 FQNNGV. The CDR3 nucleotides read TGTGCCAGCAGCACTCAGAGGGGCGCTGAAGCTTTCTTT. It specifies CASSTQRGAEAFF.

The chain couples TRBV28 to TRBJ1-2; D is unclear. Germline V gene lookup returns CDR1 MDHEN and CDR2 SYDVKM. Trimming took 6 bases from V and 8 from J, leaving 16 bases between them. CDR3 length: 13 residues. The CDR3 DNA reads TGTGCCAGCAGCCGGACCGGAATTGGGGGCTACACCTTC. Its translation is CASSRTGIGGYTF.

This chain joins TRBV20-1 and TRBJ1-1; D is uncertain. Germline V lookup: CDR1 DFQATT, CDR2 SNEGSKA (reference sequence). The CDR3 consists of 10 residues. V was trimmed by 6 bases and J by 5 bases, leaving 7 bases between them. CDR3 DNA: TGCAGTGCCGCCCGGACTGAAGCTTTCTTT. Its protein product is CSAARTEAFF.

CDR3 DNA sequence: TGTGCCAGTAGTATCCGGACAGGGGGGTCCCCCCTCTCTGGGGCCAACGTCCTGACTTTC. It is translated as CASSIRTGGSPLSGANVLTF. The chain uses TRBV19 and TRBJ2-6, with 10 positions matching TRBD1. This CDR3 comprises 20 residues. Germline CDR1 reads LNHDA; CDR2 reads SQIVND (reference sequence). V shed 3 bases and J 0 bases; nucleotides not matched to a gene: 11.